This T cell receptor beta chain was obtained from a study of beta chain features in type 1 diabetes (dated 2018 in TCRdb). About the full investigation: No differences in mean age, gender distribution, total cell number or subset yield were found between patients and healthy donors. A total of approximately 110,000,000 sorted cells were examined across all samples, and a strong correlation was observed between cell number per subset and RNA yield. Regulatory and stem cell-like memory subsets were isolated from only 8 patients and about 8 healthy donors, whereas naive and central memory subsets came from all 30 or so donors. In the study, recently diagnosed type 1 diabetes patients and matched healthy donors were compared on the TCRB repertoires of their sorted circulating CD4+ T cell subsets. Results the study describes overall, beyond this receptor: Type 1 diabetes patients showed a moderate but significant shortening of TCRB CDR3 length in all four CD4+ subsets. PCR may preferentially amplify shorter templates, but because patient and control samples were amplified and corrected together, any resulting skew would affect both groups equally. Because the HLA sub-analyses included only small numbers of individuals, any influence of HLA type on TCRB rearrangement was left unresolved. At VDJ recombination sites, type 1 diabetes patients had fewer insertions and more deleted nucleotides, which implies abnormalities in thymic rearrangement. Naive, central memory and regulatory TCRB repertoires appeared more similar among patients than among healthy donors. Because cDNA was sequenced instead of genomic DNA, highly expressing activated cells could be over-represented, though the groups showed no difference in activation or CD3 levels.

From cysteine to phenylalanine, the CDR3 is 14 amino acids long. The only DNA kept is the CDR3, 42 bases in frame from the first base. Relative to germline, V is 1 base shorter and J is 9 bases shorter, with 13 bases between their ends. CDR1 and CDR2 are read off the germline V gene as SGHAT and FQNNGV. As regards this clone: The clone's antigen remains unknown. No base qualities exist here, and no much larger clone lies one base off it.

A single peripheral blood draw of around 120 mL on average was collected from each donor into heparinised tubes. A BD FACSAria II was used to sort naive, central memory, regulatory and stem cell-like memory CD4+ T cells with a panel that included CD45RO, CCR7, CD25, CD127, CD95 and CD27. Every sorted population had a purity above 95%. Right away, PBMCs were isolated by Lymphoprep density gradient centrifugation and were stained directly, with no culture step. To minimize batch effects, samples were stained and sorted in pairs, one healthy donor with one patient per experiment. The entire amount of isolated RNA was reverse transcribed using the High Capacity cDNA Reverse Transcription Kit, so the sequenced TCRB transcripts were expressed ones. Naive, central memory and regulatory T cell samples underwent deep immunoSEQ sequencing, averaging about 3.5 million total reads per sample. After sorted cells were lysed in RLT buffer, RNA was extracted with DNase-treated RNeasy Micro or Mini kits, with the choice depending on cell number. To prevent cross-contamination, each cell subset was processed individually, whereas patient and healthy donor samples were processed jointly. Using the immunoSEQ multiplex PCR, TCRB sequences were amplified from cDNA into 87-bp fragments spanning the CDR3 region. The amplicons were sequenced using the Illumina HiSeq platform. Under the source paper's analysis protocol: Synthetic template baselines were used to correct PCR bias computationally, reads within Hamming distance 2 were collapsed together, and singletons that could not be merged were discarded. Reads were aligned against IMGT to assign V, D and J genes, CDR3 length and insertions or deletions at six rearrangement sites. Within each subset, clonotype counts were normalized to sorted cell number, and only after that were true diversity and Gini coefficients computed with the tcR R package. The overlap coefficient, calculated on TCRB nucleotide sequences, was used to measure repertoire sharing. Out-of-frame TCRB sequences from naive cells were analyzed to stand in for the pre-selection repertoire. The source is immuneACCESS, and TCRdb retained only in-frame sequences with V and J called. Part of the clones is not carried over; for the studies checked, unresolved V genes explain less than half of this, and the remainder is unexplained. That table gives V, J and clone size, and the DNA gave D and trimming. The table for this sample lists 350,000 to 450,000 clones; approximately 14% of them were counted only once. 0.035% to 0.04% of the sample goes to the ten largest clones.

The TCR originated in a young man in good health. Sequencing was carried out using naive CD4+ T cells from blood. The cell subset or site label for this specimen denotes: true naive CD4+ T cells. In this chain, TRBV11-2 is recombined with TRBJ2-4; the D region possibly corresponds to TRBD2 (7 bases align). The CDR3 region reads CASSLVRGLGIQYF. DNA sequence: TGTGCCAGCAGCTTAGTGCGGGGGCTGGGCATTCAGTACTTC. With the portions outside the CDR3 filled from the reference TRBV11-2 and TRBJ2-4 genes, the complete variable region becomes EAGVAQSPRYKIIEKRQSVAFWCNPISGHATLYWYQQILGQGPKLLIQFQNNGVVDDSQLPKDRFSAERLKGVDSTLKIQPAKLEDSAVYLCASSLVRGLGIQYFGAGTRLSVL.